This note documents a single T cell receptor beta chain sequence. The antigen is undetermined. The CDR3 is 13 amino acids. Deletions cut 5 bases from V and 1 base from J, with 12 bases between. Germline V gene data show CDR1 as SQVTM and CDR2 as ANQGSEA. The sample comes from a study of naive and memory T cell subsets. General observations from the study: Over 95% of naive TCR sequences appeared only once after error correction, unlike memory subsets.

An equimolar mix of two oligonucleotides served as the beta constant-region primer for TRBC1 and TRBC2. A single record per CDR3 protein comes from TCRdb applying MiXCR to the UMI-ligation and nested PCR reads. The sample lists about 85,000 distinct CDR3 sequences, approximately 14% occurring once. The chain is built from TRBV29-1 and TRBJ2-7; D gene uncertain. Sequenced sample: central memory CD4+ T cells from blood. This TCR came from a human donor in good health. CDR3 residues: CSVLGRRSYEQYF. In DNA form, the CDR3 reads TGCAGCGTTTTGGGCCGGCGGTCCTACGAGCAGTACTTC.